This entry describes one T cell receptor beta chain. The sample belongs to a study of blood T cells in healthy people across ages. V shed 5 bases and J shed 4 bases, with 20 bases lying between them. CDR3 length equals 17 residues. Germline CDR1 reads MNHEY; CDR2 reads SVGAGI. Using a J-beta primer mix together with a sample-barcoded 5' primer, a second PCR was run for about 6 to 11 cycles. TCRdb fed the 5' RACE reads into MiXCR, producing one record per CDR3 protein. The sample holds about 760,000 distinct CDR3 sequences, 20% to 30% seen once. This same sample was also taken into another study, of T cells of mothers and their children.

The TCR comes from a boy younger than 18 in good health. V usage is TRBV6-5 and J usage is TRBJ1-4; D is undetermined. The sequenced sample consisted of blood. The CDR3 sequence is CASSHTDTRPVNEKLFF. The CDR3 DNA reads TGTGCCAGCAGTCACACCGACACGAGGCCCGTTAATGAAAAACTGTTTTTT.